The rows below give T cell receptor beta chains drawn from one sample of a study of shared clonotypes between healthy human individuals. Clones were read by immunoSEQ multiplex PCR, and TCRdb kept only the in-frame ones, dropping some. The sample has 2 million or so clones; about 95% are singletons. Sequencing input: naive CD8+ T cells sorted from blood. Receptor source: a young man in good health. The CDR3 runs from the conserved cysteine through the conserved F or W. D genes are given only for firm matches. Only some rows state a clone size, as once, few, many or a class for expanded clones.

>TRBJ1-1|NA|11|NA|TRBV6-6
TGTGCCAGCAGTTACCAGGGTTGGGCTTTCTTT
CASSYQGWAFF
>TRBJ1-5|few|13|TRBD1|TRBV28
TGTGCCAGCGACAGGGCACTCAATCAGCCCCAGCATTTT
CASDRALNQPQHF
>TRBJ1-5|NA|15|TRBD1|TRBV28
TGTGCCAGCAGTCTAAATGACAGGGTAAACCAGCCCCAGCATTTT
CASSLNDRVNQPQHF
>TRBJ2-4|NA|14|NA|TRBV7-6
TGTGCCAGCAGCTTAGGATCCCCCGGAGACATTCAGTACTTC
CASSLGSPGDIQYF
>TRBJ2-7|NA|16|NA|TRBV15
TGTGCCACCAGCAGAGTCACAGACTCCGTTTCCTACGAGCAGTACTTC
CATSRVTDSVSYEQYF
>TRBJ1-2|NA|17|TRBD1|TRBV13
TGTGCCAGCAGCTCCCTTAGGACAGGGACCCCCTATGAGGGCTACACCTTC
CASSSLRTGTPYEGYTF
>TRBJ2-5|NA|16|NA|TRBV15
TGTGCCACCAGCCACCCAACTAGCTCGTACCAAGAGACCCAGTACTTC
CATSHPTSSYQETQYF
>TRBJ2-1|once|13|NA|TRBV19
TGTGCCAGTAGCATTACCTCCTACAATGAGCAGTTCTTC
CASSITSYNEQFF
>TRBJ2-7|NA|15|NA|TRBV4-1
TGCGCCAGCAGCCAACGACAGGGAGGGGACTACGAGCAGTACTTC
CASSQRQGGDYEQYF
>TRBJ1-1|NA|14|NA|TRBV19
TGTGCCAGTAGGGATATCGGGGGGAACACTGAAGCTTTCTTT
CASRDIGGNTEAFF
>TRBJ2-7|few|14|TRBD1|TRBV11-2
TGTGCCAGCAGCTTACGGGACAGTCAACGCGAGCAGTACTTC
CASSLRDSQREQYF
>TRBJ2-5|NA|17|NA|TRBV5-5
TGTGCCAGCAGCTTGGTCGGGGTTAGGGCAGGGGAAGAGACCCAGTACTTC
CASSLVGVRAGEETQYF
>TRBJ1-2|NA|14|NA|TRBV27
TGTGCCAGCAGTTTCTCGGAGGGTTTTAGTGGCTACACCTTC
CASSFSEGFSGYTF
>TRBJ1-1|NA|16|TRBD1|TRBV15
TGTGCCACCAGCAGAGGTACGACAGGGTTCAACACTGAAGCTTTCTTT
CATSRGTTGFNTEAFF
>TRBJ2-1|NA|15|NA|TRBV6-1
TGTGCCAGCAGTGAATGGGGTCAGGGGGGCAATGAGCAGTTCTTC
CASSEWGQGGNEQFF
>TRBJ1-2|NA|15|TRBD1|TRBV9
TGTGCCAGCAGCGTGACAGGGGCAAACGACTATGGCTACACCTTC
CASSVTGANDYGYTF
>TRBJ1-6|few|15|NA|TRBV7-9
TGTGCCAGCAGCCCTTACTCGAACTATAATTCACCCCTCCACTTT
CASSPYSNYNSPLHF
>TRBJ2-5|NA|15|NA|TRBV6-6
TGTGCCAGCAGCAGTACAGGACAATCCCCAGAGACCCAGTACTTC
CASSSTGQSPETQYF
>TRBJ1-3|once|14|NA|TRBV9
TGTGCCAGCAGCGTAGGGGGAGTTGGGGACACCATATATTTT
CASSVGGVGDTIYF
>TRBJ2-2|once|14|TRBD1|TRBV28
TGTGCCAGCAGTTGGACAGGGGGGACCGGGGAGCTGTTTTTT
CASSWTGGTGELFF
>TRBJ1-2|NA|14|NA|TRBV30
TGTGCCTGGAGTGTAAGGCCAGGGGTTTATGGCTACACCTTC
CAWSVRPGVYGYTF
>TRBJ1-1|few|14|TRBD1|TRBV28
TGTGCCAGCAGCCTTTCAGGGGGAATGGCTGAAGCTTTCTTT
CASSLSGGMAEAFF
>TRBJ2-7|NA|14|TRBD1|TRBV6-5
TGTGCCAGCAGTTACTCGGGACAGGGGACCGAGCAGTACTTC
CASSYSGQGTEQYF
>TRBJ1-5|NA|18|NA|TRBV7-8
TGTGCCAGCAGCTTAGATGCCACAGGGAGCGGTCCAAATCAGCCCCAGCATTTT
CASSLDATGSGPNQPQHF
>TRBJ1-4|NA|10|NA|TRBV4-1
TGCGCCAGCAGCCGAGAAAAACTGTTCTTT
CASSREKLFF
>TRBJ1-3|NA|15|TRBD1|TRBV30
TGTGCCTGGAGTGTGGGACAGGGGGCTGGAAACACCATATATTTT
CAWSVGQGAGNTIYF
>TRBJ1-3|NA|17|TRBD1|TRBV7-9
TGTGCCAGCAGCGACAGCGGACAGGGGGAATCTGGAAACACCATATATTTT
CASSDSGQGESGNTIYF
>TRBJ2-5|NA|14|NA|TRBV9
TGTGCCAGCAGCCCCACGGGGGGCGGAGAGACCCAGTACTTC
CASSPTGGGETQYF
>TRBJ2-3|NA|12|NA|TRBV9
TGTGCCAGCAGCGCTTCTTCGGGAACGCAGTATTTT
CASSASSGTQYF
>TRBJ1-2|NA|15|NA|TRBV2
TGTGCCAGCAGTGAACGCTGGGGCGCTAACTATGGCTACACCTTC
CASSERWGANYGYTF
>TRBJ1-1|NA|13|TRBD1|TRBV13
TGTGCCAGCAGCCCATACAGGGGGACTGAAGCTTTCTTT
CASSPYRGTEAFF
>TRBJ2-7|NA|16|TRBD2|TRBV7-9
TGTGCCAGCAGCTCCGGGACTAGCGGGAGGGCCCACGAGCAGTACTTC
CASSSGTSGRAHEQYF
>TRBJ1-1|NA|12|NA|TRBV29-1
TGCAGCGTTGTGGGGGGCAGCACTGAAGCTTTCTTT
CSVVGGSTEAFF